Listed below are T cell receptor beta chains from one sample, sequenced in a study of T cell responses to AZD1222 COVID-19 vaccine. Clones were sequenced by immunoSEQ multiplex PCR, and TCRdb holds only the in-frame ones, with some missing. Of about 100,000 clones listed, around 90% are singletons. Sequenced material: peripheral blood, taken on day 0 of AZD1222 vaccination. Every receptor here comes from an adult in good health. The CDR3 runs from the conserved cysteine through the conserved F or W. A D gene is named only where the DNA matches it firmly. Where a row states a size, it is once, few, many or the class of an expanded clone; other rows omit it.

V gene	clone size	J gene	D gene	CDR3 DNA	CDR3 protein
TRBV10-2	NA	TRBJ1-2	NA	TGCGCCAGCACAGGGGAGGGCGGCTACACCTTC	CASTGEGGYTF
TRBV25-1	NA	TRBJ1-4	TRBD1	TGTGCCAGCAGTTATGACAGGGGGCAGGTTAATGAAAAACTGTTTTTT	CASSYDRGQVNEKLFF
TRBV6-5	NA	TRBJ2-1	TRBD1	TGTGCCAGCAATGGCGGGACAGGGTACAATGAGCAGTTCTTC	CASNGGTGYNEQFF
TRBV5-1	NA	TRBJ2-1	TRBD2	TGCGCCAGCAGCTTCTATGGTACTAGCGGGGAGTCGGTGGAGTTCTTC	CASSFYGTSGESVEFF
TRBV4-2	NA	TRBJ2-1	TRBD2	TGTGCCAGCAGCCAAGCGGGCGGGAGGGCAAATAATGAGCAGTTCTTC	CASSQAGGRANNEQFF
TRBV9	NA	TRBJ2-5	NA	TGTGCCAGCAGCGTAACCAGCGAAGTTCAAGAGACCCAGTACTTC	CASSVTSEVQETQYF
TRBV15	NA	TRBJ2-3	TRBD1	TGTGCCACCAGCAGGGACAGGCCCCAAACAGATACGCAGTATTTT	CATSRDRPQTDTQYF
TRBV19	once	TRBJ1-2	TRBD1	TGTGCCAGTAGTCCCCAGGGGGCGGGAAATGGCTACACCTTC	CASSPQGAGNGYTF
TRBV19	NA	TRBJ1-2	TRBD1	TGTGCCAGTAGTAGATCCGGGACAGACCGCTACTATGGCTACACCTTC	CASSRSGTDRYYGYTF
TRBV9	NA	TRBJ2-2	TRBD1	TGTGCCAGCAGCGGGGGCGGACAGGGGCGCACCGGGGAGCTGTTTTTT	CASSGGGQGRTGELFF
TRBV11-2	once	TRBJ2-7	NA	TGTGCCAGCAGCTTAATGGTCTCGTCAGGGGAACCCTACGAGCAGTACTTC	CASSLMVSSGEPYEQYF
TRBV28	NA	TRBJ1-1	NA	TGTGCCAGCAGTCCTCCCCGGGGGGAAGACACTGAAGCTTTCTTT	CASSPPRGEDTEAFF
TRBV5-4	NA	TRBJ2-7	TRBD1	TGTGCCAGCAGCTCGACCGGGACAGCCTACGAGCAGTACTTC	CASSSTGTAYEQYF
TRBV30	NA	TRBJ2-7	NA	TGTGCCTGGGGGTCGGGACTCTCCACCTACGAGCAGTACTTC	CAWGSGLSTYEQYF
TRBV27	NA	TRBJ2-7	TRBD2	TGTGCCAGCAGTCGACTAGCTGCGTACGAGCAGTACTTC	CASSRLAAYEQYF
TRBV5-1	NA	TRBJ1-2	NA	TGCGCCAGCAGCGGCGGACAGCTGCTTAACTATGGCTACACCTTC	CASSGGQLLNYGYTF
TRBV2	NA	TRBJ2-2	TRBD2	TGTGCCAGCAGGGATAAGACAAATAGCGGGAGGGCCGCCGGGGAGCTGTTTTTT	CASRDKTNSGRAAGELFF
TRBV20-1	NA	TRBJ2-5	NA	TGCAGTGCTAGTTCTCCAGGGAAGCGTGTATGGGAAGAGACCCAGTACTTC	CSASSPGKRVWEETQYF
TRBV6-2/TRBV6-3	NA	TRBJ2-2	NA	TGTGCCAGCAGTTCCACCCCCACCGGGGAGCTGTTTTTT	CASSSTPTGELFF
TRBV2	NA	TRBJ2-1	NA	TGTGCCAGCAGCTCTGATACCTACAATGAGCAGTTCTTC	CASSSDTYNEQFF
TRBV25-1	NA	TRBJ1-1	NA	TGTGCCAGCAGTGACGGGGCACAGGGATATATGAACACTGAAGCTTTCTTT	CASSDGAQGYMNTEAFF
TRBV18	NA	TRBJ1-2	NA	TGTGCCAGCTACTCGGACGGATATGGCTACACCTTC	CASYSDGYGYTF
TRBV5-6	NA	TRBJ1-1	NA	TGTGCCAGCAGCTCGGGACCGATGAACACTGAAGCTTTCTTT	CASSSGPMNTEAFF
TRBV5-1	NA	TRBJ2-7	TRBD1	TGCGCCAGCAGCTTACAGGGGCACGAGCAGTACTTC	CASSLQGHEQYF
TRBV5-5	NA	TRBJ1-5	NA	TGTGCCAGCAGCTTTCGGGACCTCGGGAGCAATCAGCCCCAGCATTTT	CASSFRDLGSNQPQHF
TRBV27	NA	TRBJ1-5	NA	TGTGCCAGCAGTCACCCCTGGAGGGAAGGTCAGCCCCAGCATTTT	CASSHPWREGQPQHF
TRBV6-4	few	TRBJ1-3	NA	TGTGCCAGCAAGCGAAATCACAGGGTGTACGGCTCTGGAAACACCATATATTTT	CASKRNHRVYGSGNTIYF
TRBV4-2	NA	TRBJ1-5	NA	TGTGCCAGCAGCCAGGGAGGGGTAGACGGTCAGCCCCAGCATTTT	CASSQGGVDGQPQHF
TRBV5-1	NA	TRBJ1-2	NA	TGCGCCAGCTTAGGGGCTGATGGCTACACCTTC	CASLGADGYTF
TRBV6-5	NA	TRBJ1-1	NA	TGTGCCAGCATCCAATCACTGAACACTGAAGCTTTCTTT	CASIQSLNTEAFF
TRBV6-5	NA	TRBJ1-3	TRBD1	TGTGCCAGCAGTTACTCGACAGGGTTCGGAAACACCATATATTTT	CASSYSTGFGNTIYF
TRBV28	once	TRBJ2-4	TRBD2	TGTGCCAGCAGTGGGCTAGCGGGATTCAAAAACATTCAGTACTTC	CASSGLAGFKNIQYF
TRBV9	NA	TRBJ2-1	TRBD1	TGTGCCAGCAGCGTATACGGGACAGGGGGCTTGGATGAGCAGTTCTTC	CASSVYGTGGLDEQFF
TRBV11-3	NA	TRBJ2-7	NA	TGTGCCAGCAGCTTAGAGGGTCACTCCTACGAGCAGTACTTC	CASSLEGHSYEQYF
TRBV20-1	NA	TRBJ2-2	TRBD1	TGCAGTGCTAGTAGGACAGGGGGCACCGGGGAGCTGTTTTTT	CSASRTGGTGELFF